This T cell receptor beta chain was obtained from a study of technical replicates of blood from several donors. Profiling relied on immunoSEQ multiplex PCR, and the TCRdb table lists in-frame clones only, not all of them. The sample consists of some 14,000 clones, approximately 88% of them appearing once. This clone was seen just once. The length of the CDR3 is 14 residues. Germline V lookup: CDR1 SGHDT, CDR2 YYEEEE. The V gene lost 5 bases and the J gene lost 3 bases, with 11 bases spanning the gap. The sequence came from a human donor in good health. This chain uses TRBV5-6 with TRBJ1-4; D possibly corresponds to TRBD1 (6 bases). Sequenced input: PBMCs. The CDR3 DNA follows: TGTGCCAGCAGTAAGGGGGTTCCTAATGAAAAACTGTTTTTT. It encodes CASSKGVPNEKLFF.